One sample yielded the 23 T cell receptor beta chains listed below, sequenced in a study of blood T cells in healthy people across ages. Sample-barcoded 5' priming and a J-beta primer mix drove a second PCR of roughly 6 to 12 cycles. TCRdb ran MiXCR on the 5' RACE reads and lists one entry per CDR3 protein. The sample shows approximately 1,700,000 distinct CDR3 sequences, about two fifths of them seen only once. Specimen: blood. The receptors were sampled from a human donor in good health.

This clonotype was detected a few times. This chain joins TRBV27 and TRBJ2-7, with D perhaps TRBD1 (5 bases). V was shortened by 2 bases and J by 6 bases, with 8 bases between the two germline ends. The CDR3 totals 12 residues. Germline V lookup: CDR1 MNHEY, CDR2 SMNVEV (reference sequence). This chain's CDR3 is CASSLQGVEQYF. In nucleotides, the CDR3 is TGTGCCAGCAGTTTACAAGGGGTCGAGCAGTACTTC.

This chain joins TRBV4-2 and TRBJ1-4, with D possibly matching TRBD1 (5 bases). The V end was cut by 0 bases, the J end by 1 base, with 9 bases between. Germline V gene data show CDR1 as LGHNA and CDR2 as YNFKEQ. The length of the CDR3 is 16 residues. The chain's CDR3 is CASSQDRVLTNEKLFF. CDR3 DNA: TGTGCCAGCAGCCAAGACAGGGTGCTAACTAATGAAAAACTGTTTTTT.

On this clonotype itself: The junction and the germline gene differ at one end; a read error may be behind it. The rearrangement links TRBV20-1 to TRBJ2-1; 7 positions match TRBD2. CDR3 length: 11 amino acids. Germline CDR1 DFQATT, CDR2 SNEGSKA (reference sequence). The CDR3 nucleotides are TGTAGTGGGGGGGTTTGGAATGAGCAGTTCTTC. Translated, it gives CSGGVWNEQFF.

Only a few counts were recorded for this clonotype. DNA for the CDR3: TGCGCCAGCAGTTTTCGCGTCGGGGTCGGCTACGAGCAGTACTTC. It is translated as CASSFRVGVGYEQYF. V gene TRBV5-1 combines with J gene TRBJ2-7; the D gene is possibly TRBD2 (5 bases). Germline CDR1 and CDR2: SGHRS and YFSETQ. The CDR3 spans 15 residues. Trimming shortened V by 5 bases and J by 3 bases, and 18 bases separated the two germline ends. The variable domain in full, with the rest retrieved from reference TRBV5-1 and TRBJ2-7, is KAGVTQTPRYLIKTRGQQVTLSCSPISGHRSVSWYQQTPGQGLQFLFEYFSETQRNKGNFPGRFSGRQFSNSRSEMNVSTLELGDSALYLCASSFRVGVGYEQYFGPGTRLTVT.

J is TRBJ2-3 and V is TRBV20-1, with D possibly being TRBD1 or TRBD2 (5 bases each). This CDR3 comprises 17 residues. The germline gives CDR1 DFQATT, CDR2 SNEGSKA (reference sequence). V lost 2 bases and J 7 bases, leaving 25 bases between the germline ends. CDR3 in DNA: TGCAGTGCTAGAAGTCCCCTCGGGACCAACTTTCGTAATACGCAGTATTTT. Protein: CSARSPLGTNFRNTQYF.

The chain carries TRBV20-1 and TRBJ2-7; 7 nucleotides match TRBD2. CDR1 is DFQATT and CDR2 is SNEGSKA in the germline V gene (reference sequence). V lost 3 bases, J lost 2 bases, and 10 bases stayed unmatched. CDR3 length: 15 amino acids. CDR3 coding DNA: TGCAGTGCTAGCCGGGTAGCGGGTGGGACCTACGAGCAGTACTTC. Encoded protein: CSASRVAGGTYEQYF.

This clonotype occurred a few times. This chain joins TRBV3-1 and TRBJ2-1, with D possibly TRBD2 on 6 matching bases. V was clipped by 1 base and J by 7 bases, with 11 bases between them. The CDR3 length is 14 residues. Per the germline V gene, CDR1 is LGHDT and CDR2 is YNNKEL (reference sequence). The CDR3 is CASSQGVSGNEQFF. CDR3 nucleotides: TGTGCCAGCAGCCAAGGGGTAAGCGGGAATGAGCAGTTCTTC.

This clonotype has only a few counts. The chain combines TRBV27 with TRBJ2-5, with D perhaps matching TRBD2 (6 bases). CDR1 and CDR2 from the germline V gene are MNHEY and SMNVEV (reference sequence). The CDR3 runs 16 residues. V shed 5 bases and J shed 4 bases, with 20 bases lying between them. CDR3 sequence: CASSPSSGERTETQYF. The CDR3 coding sequence is TGTGCCAGCAGTCCTTCGTCGGGGGAACGAACAGAGACCCAGTACTTC.

The chain is built from TRBV27 and TRBJ2-7; TRBD1 matches 9 bases. Trimming cost V 3 bases and J 2 bases; bases outside gene matches: 8. The germline CDR1 and CDR2 sequences are MNHEY and SMNVEV (reference sequence). This CDR3 spans 16 amino acids. CDR3 sequence reads: CASSFSGQGPTYEQYF. The CDR3 nucleotides read TGTGCCAGCAGTTTTTCCGGACAGGGGCCCACCTACGAGCAGTACTTC.

A few counts support this clonotype. Being one base from a much bigger clone, this may be a read error. V is TRBV2 and J is TRBJ2-3; no firm D call. The CDR3 contains 13 residues. CDR1 SNHLY and CDR2 FYNNEI come from the germline V gene. V lost 3 bases and J lost 1, with 5 bases in between. In DNA, the CDR3 is TGTGCCAGCAGTGATGTCGGCACAGATACGCAGTATTTT. This translates into CASSDVGTDTQYF.

The chain recombines TRBV14 with TRBJ2-2; maybe TRBD1 (5 bases). Germline CDR1 SGHDN, CDR2 FVKESK. The CDR3 is made up of 15 amino acids. V was trimmed by 4 bases and J by 5 bases, leaving 14 bases between them. CDR3: CASSPHTGQTGELFF. CDR3 nucleotide sequence: TGTGCCAGCAGCCCCCATACCGGACAAACCGGGGAGCTGTTTTTT.

The chain uses TRBV12-3 or TRBV12-4 and TRBJ2-1; D is possibly TRBD1 or TRBD2 (5 bases each). V shed 3 bases and J shed 8 bases, with 17 bases lying between them. The CDR3 covers 15 residues. The CDR3, as DNA: TGTGCCAGCAGTTTGGCAGGGACCGGTATCGATGAGCAGTTCTTC. Translating it yields CASSLAGTGIDEQFF.

The chain recombines TRBV9 with TRBJ2-4, with TRBD1 as a possible D gene (6 bases). The DNA matches TRBJ2-7 better at its end, which makes the J call doubtful. CDR1 and CDR2 from the germline V gene are SGDLS and YYNGEE. The CDR3 consists of 15 residues. The CDR3 protein is CASSVDVDSRYEQYF. CDR3 in DNA: TGTGCCAGCAGCGTAGATGTGGACAGTCGCTACGAGCAGTACTTC.

This chain links TRBV7-2 with TRBJ2-5, with 9 bases lining up with TRBD2. The CDR3 loop spans 15 amino acids. Germline V gene data show CDR1 as SGHTA and CDR2 as FQGNSA. The V gene end was trimmed by 3 bases and the J gene end by 1 base; junction bases not matched to a gene: 3. CDR3 sequence (DNA): TGTGCCAGCAGCTTCCCAGCGGGGGGCCAAGAGACCCAGTACTTC. This codes for CASSFPAGGQETQYF.

This clonotype was seen more than once but under ten times. The chain uses TRBV4-1 and TRBJ1-2; 7 positions match TRBD1. This CDR3 contains 17 residues. CDR1 and CDR2 from the germline V gene are MGHRA and YSYEKL. V shed 0 bases, J shed 3 bases, and the junction held 10 bases outside the gene matches. The CDR3 DNA reads TGCGCCAGCAGCCAAGAATCGTACAGGGGAGGTTACTATGGCTACACCTTC. This codes for CASSQESYRGGYYGYTF.

This clonotype has just a few counts. This sequence joins TRBV20-1 and TRBJ2-7; TRBD1 matches at 8 bases. V shed 3 bases, J shed 7 bases, and the junction held 11 bases outside the gene matches. The CDR3 has 14 residues. In germline, CDR1 is DFQATT, CDR2 SNEGSKA (reference sequence). CDR3 sequence (DNA): TGCAGTGCTAGGACAGGGACAGGAGTGGTTGAGCAGTACTTC. It specifies CSARTGTGVVEQYF.

This clonotype was picked up a small number of times. Given a much more abundant clone one base away, this may be a read error. J is TRBJ1-1 and V is TRBV5-1; D is perhaps TRBD1 (6 bases). Germline V gives CDR1 SGHRS, CDR2 YFSETQ. This CDR3 has 13 amino acids. The CDR3 DNA reads TGCGTCAGCAGTAGGGGGGACTCATACGAAGCTTTCTTT. Its protein product is CVSSRGDSYEAFF.

Comment on this clonotype: This may be a read error: a much more frequent sequence differs by one nucleotide. The chain combines TRBV7-2 with TRBJ2-7; D perhaps matches TRBD1 (5 bases). The ends were cut back, 5 bases at V and 5 bases at J, with 13 bases in the middle. This CDR3 region has 13 residues. CDR1 is SGHTA and CDR2 is FQGNSA in the germline V gene. The CDR3 nucleotides read TGTGCCAGCAGCCCCAGGGTGTCCCACGAGCAGTACTTC. It yields the protein CASSPRVSHEQYF.

This chain uses TRBV29-1 with TRBJ1-2, with D unclear. The CDR3 has 13 amino acids. Germline V gives CDR1 SQVTM, CDR2 ANQGSEA. The V gene lost 0 bases and the J gene lost 8 bases, with 13 bases spanning the gap. CDR3 nucleotides: TGCAGCGTTGAAGATTCTCCGGCTTGGGGCTACACCTTC. Translation: CSVEDSPAWGYTF.

V and J are TRBV4-1 and TRBJ2-2, with D unresolved. The ends were cut back, 0 bases at V and 1 base at J, with 6 bases in the middle. Germline loops: CDR1 MGHRA, CDR2 YSYEKL. The CDR3 sequence is 15 residues long. The CDR3: CASSQDSGNTGELFF. For the CDR3, the DNA is TGCGCCAGCAGCCAAGATTCTGGGAACACCGGGGAGCTGTTTTTT.

This clonotype was found a few times. V gene TRBV5-1 combines with J gene TRBJ2-3; possibly TRBD1 for D (6 bases). Germline V CDR1 and CDR2: SGHRS, YFSETQ. V was pared by 5 bases and J by 0 bases, with 10 bases between. The CDR3 contains 14 residues. The DNA for the CDR3 is TGCGCCAGCAGGGACAGCCAAAGCACAGATACGCAGTATTTT. Protein sequence: CASRDSQSTDTQYF.

In its sample, this clonotype was seen a few times. The gene calls are TRBV9 and TRBJ1-3; D is unresolved. The CDR3 runs to 14 residues. Trimming stripped 2 bases from V and 3 bases from J, with 9 bases between. Germline V gene lookup returns CDR1 SGDLS and CDR2 YYNGEE. In DNA form, the CDR3 reads TGTGCCAGCAGCGTCGGTGGGAATGGAAACACCATATATTTT. Translating it yields CASSVGGNGNTIYF.

This clonotype was counted only a few times. J is TRBJ2-5 and V is TRBV7-2, with unresolved D. CDR3 length: 13 residues. The V gene lost 1 base and the J gene lost 7 bases, with 10 bases spanning the gap. Germline V lookup: CDR1 SGHTA, CDR2 FQGNSA. CDR3: CASSLGSSGTQYF. Written as DNA, the CDR3 is TGTGCCAGCAGCTTAGGCTCATCGGGGACCCAGTACTTC.